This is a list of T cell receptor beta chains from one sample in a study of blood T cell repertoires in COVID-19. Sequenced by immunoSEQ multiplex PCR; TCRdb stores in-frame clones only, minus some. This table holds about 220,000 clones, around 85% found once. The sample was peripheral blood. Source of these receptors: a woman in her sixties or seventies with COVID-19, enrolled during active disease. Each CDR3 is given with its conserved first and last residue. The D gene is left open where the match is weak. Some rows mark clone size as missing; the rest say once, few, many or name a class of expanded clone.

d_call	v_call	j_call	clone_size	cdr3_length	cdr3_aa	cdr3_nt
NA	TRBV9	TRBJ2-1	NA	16	CASSVHLSSSYNEQFF	TGTGCCAGCAGCGTACACCTCTCTAGCTCCTACAATGAGCAGTTCTTC
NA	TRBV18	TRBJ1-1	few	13	CASSPTPNTEAFF	TGTGCCAGCTCACCAACACCGAACACTGAAGCTTTCTTT
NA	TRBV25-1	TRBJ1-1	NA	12	CASRAFNTEAFF	TGTGCCAGCAGGGCTTTTAACACTGAAGCTTTCTTT
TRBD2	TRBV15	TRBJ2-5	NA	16	CATSSYSGGAGETQYF	TGTGCCACCAGCAGTTATAGCGGGGGAGCAGGGGAGACCCAGTACTTC
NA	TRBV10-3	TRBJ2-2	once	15	CAIRAAMPSTGELFF	TGTGCCATTCGTGCAGCGATGCCCAGCACCGGGGAGCTGTTTTTT
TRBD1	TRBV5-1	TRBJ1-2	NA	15	CASSPRDRAGYGYTF	TGCGCCAGCAGTCCCCGGGACAGGGCCGGCTATGGCTACACCTTC
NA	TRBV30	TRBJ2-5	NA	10	CAWSRETQYF	TGTGCCTGGAGTCGGGAGACCCAGTACTTC
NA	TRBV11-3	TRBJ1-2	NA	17	CASSLQNPTGMYYGYTF	TGTGCCAGCAGCTTACAGAACCCGACAGGAATGTACTATGGCTACACCTTC
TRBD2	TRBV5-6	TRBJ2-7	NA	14	CASSLSGAPWEQYF	TGTGCCAGCAGCTTGAGCGGGGCCCCCTGGGAGCAGTACTTC
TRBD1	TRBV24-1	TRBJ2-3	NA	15	CATSDGQGSTDTQYF	TGTGCCACCAGTGACGGACAGGGTTCAACAGATACGCAGTATTTT
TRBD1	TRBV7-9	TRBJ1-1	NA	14	CASSPGQGETEAFF	TGTGCCAGCAGTCCGGGACAGGGAGAAACTGAAGCTTTCTTT
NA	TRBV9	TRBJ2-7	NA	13	CASSPEEHYEQYF	TGTGCCAGCAGCCCAGAGGAACACTACGAGCAGTACTTC
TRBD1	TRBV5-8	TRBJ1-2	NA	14	CASSRRGLGYGYTF	TGTGCCAGCAGCAGAAGGGGGCTAGGGTATGGCTACACCTTC
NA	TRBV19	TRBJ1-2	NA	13	CASSDRKYYGYTF	TGTGCCAGTAGCGACAGGAAATACTATGGCTACACCTTC
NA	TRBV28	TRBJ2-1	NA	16	CASKVPGASADNEQFF	TGTGCCAGCAAGGTCCCTGGGGCGTCGGCCGACAATGAGCAGTTCTTC
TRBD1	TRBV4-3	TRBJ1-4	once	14	CASSGGQRNEKLFF	TGCGCCAGCAGCGGGGGACAGAGGAATGAAAAACTGTTTTTT
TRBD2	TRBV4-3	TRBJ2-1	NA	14	CASSLQREVNEQFF	TGCGCCAGCAGCCTCCAGCGGGAGGTCAATGAGCAGTTCTTC
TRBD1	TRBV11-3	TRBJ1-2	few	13	CASSRTGPYGYTF	TGTGCCAGCAGCAGGACAGGGCCCTATGGCTACACCTTC
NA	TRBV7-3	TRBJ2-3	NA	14	CASSLSGSTDTQYF	TGTGCCAGCAGCTTATCGGGTAGCACAGATACGCAGTATTTT
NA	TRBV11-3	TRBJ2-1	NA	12	CASSSQDNEQFF	TGTGCCAGCAGCAGCCAGGACAATGAGCAGTTCTTC
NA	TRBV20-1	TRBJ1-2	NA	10	CSAVRDGYTF	TGCAGTGCGGTTCGAGATGGCTACACCTTC
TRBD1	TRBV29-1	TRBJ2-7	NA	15	CSVEGPGQGPYEQYF	TGCAGCGTTGAAGGTCCGGGACAGGGGCCCTACGAGCAGTACTTC
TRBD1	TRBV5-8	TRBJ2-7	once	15	CASSLAAGGGYEQYF	TGTGCCAGCAGCTTGGCGGCAGGGGGCGGGTACGAGCAGTACTTC
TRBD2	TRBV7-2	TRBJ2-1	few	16	CASSLDRTSGGVRQFF	TGTGCCAGCAGCTTGGACCGGACTAGCGGGGGGGTAAGGCAGTTCTTC
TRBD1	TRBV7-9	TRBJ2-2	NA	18	CASSQRNSDRGITGELFF	TGTGCCAGCAGCCAACGGAACTCGGACAGGGGGATCACCGGGGAGCTGTTTTTT
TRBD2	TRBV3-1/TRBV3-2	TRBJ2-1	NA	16	CASSSTQRGDHNEQFF	TGTGCCAGCAGCTCCACCCAGCGGGGGGACCACAATGAGCAGTTCTTC
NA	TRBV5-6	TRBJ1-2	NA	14	CASSFPFNAQGYTF	TGTGCCAGCAGCTTTCCCTTCAACGCTCAGGGCTACACCTTC
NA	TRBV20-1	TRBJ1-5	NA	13	CSASFSGNQPQHF	TGCAGTGCTAGTTTCTCCGGCAATCAGCCCCAGCATTTT
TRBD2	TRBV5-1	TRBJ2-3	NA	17	CASSLESSGGSTDTQYF	TGCGCCAGCAGCTTGGAATCTAGCGGGGGTAGCACAGATACGCAGTATTTT
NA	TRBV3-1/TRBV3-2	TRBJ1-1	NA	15	CASSQATGRNTEAFF	TGTGCCAGCAGCCAAGCCACAGGGAGGAACACTGAAGCTTTCTTT
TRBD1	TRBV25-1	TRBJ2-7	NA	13	CASRGQGTYEQYF	TGTGCCAGCAGGGGACAGGGGACCTACGAGCAGTACTTC
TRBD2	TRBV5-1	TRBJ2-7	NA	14	CASSLGGGADEQYF	TGCGCCAGCAGCTTGGGCGGGGGGGCGGACGAGCAGTACTTC
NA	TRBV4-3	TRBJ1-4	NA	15	CASSRRTFPVEKLFF	TGCGCCAGCAGCCGACGGACATTTCCGGTAGAAAAACTGTTTTTT
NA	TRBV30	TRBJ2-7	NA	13	CAWTPHQAYEQYF	TGTGCCTGGACCCCTCACCAGGCCTACGAGCAGTACTTC
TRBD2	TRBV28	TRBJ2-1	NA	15	CASSPSSGLRNEQFF	TGTGCCAGCAGCCCCTCTAGCGGCCTTCGCAATGAGCAGTTCTTC
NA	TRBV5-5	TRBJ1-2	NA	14	CASTRMGGAEGYTF	TGTGCCAGCACCAGGATGGGAGGCGCGGAAGGCTACACCTTC
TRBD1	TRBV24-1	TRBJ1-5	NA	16	CATSDSTGADNQPQHF	TGTGCCACCAGTGATTCCACAGGGGCGGACAATCAGCCCCAGCATTTT
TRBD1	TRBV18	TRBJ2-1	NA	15	CASSPPTRGRNEQFF	TGTGCCAGCTCACCACCGACCAGGGGGCGGAATGAGCAGTTCTTC
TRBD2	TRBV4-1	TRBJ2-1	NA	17	CASSQGPGLAGDVEQFF	TGCGCCAGCAGCCAAGGGCCCGGACTAGCGGGAGATGTTGAGCAGTTCTTC
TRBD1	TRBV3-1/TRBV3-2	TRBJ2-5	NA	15	CASSQDRTRGLTQYF	TGTGCCAGCAGCCAAGATCGAACGAGGGGGCTGACCCAGTACTTC
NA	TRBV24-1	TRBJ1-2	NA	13	CATSDSNRDGYTF	TGTGCCACCAGTGATTCAAACAGGGATGGCTACACCTTC
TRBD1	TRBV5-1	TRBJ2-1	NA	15	CASSNQQGADNEQFF	TGCGCCAGCAGCAACCAACAGGGGGCAGACAATGAGCAGTTCTTC
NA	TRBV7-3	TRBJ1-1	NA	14	CASSLSANSREAFF	TGTGCCAGCAGCTTATCGGCGAACAGTCGGGAGGCTTTCTTT
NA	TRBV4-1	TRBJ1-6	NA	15	CASSQESEEDSPLHF	TGCGCCAGCAGCCAAGAGAGTGAGGAGGATTCACCCCTCCACTTT
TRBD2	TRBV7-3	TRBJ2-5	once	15	CASSITSGALQTQYF	TGTGCCAGCAGCATAACTAGCGGGGCCTTGCAGACCCAGTACTTC
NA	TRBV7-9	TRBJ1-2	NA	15	CASSFRQTYNYGYTF	TGTGCCAGCAGCTTTCGACAGACCTACAACTATGGCTACACCTTC
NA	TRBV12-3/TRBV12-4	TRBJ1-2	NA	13	CASSQRKFYGYTF	TGTGCCAGCAGTCAGAGGAAATTCTATGGCTACACCTTC
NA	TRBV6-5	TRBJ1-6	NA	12	CASSYAGSPLHF	TGTGCCAGCAGTTACGCGGGTTCACCCCTCCACTTT
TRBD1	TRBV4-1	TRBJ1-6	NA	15	CASSPSPGQGGSLHF	TGCGCCAGCAGCCCCTCCCCGGGACAGGGTGGGTCCCTCCACTTT
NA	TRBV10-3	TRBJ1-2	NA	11	CAIGQLYGYTF	TGTGCCATCGGACAGCTTTATGGCTACACCTTC
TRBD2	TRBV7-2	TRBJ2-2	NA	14	CASSRGGDTGELFF	TGTGCCAGCAGCCGGGGGGGCGACACCGGGGAGCTGTTTTTT
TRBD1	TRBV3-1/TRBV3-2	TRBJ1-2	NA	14	CASSQRGRTGGYTF	TGTGCCAGCAGCCAGAGGGGGCGGACCGGCGGCTACACCTTC
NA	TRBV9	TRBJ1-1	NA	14	CASSVGSGNTEAFF	TGTGCCAGCAGCGTAGGTTCCGGGAACACTGAAGCTTTCTTT
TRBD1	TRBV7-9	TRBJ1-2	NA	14	CASSSKQGTYGYTF	TGTGCCAGCAGCTCAAAACAGGGGACCTATGGCTACACCTTC